The 9 T cell receptor beta chains below all came from one sample that was sequenced in a study of blood T cell repertoires in COVID-19. Sequenced by immunoSEQ multiplex PCR; TCRdb stores in-frame clones only, minus some. The repertoire includes 150,000 to 200,000 clones, 70% to 85% of them detected once, and 22% sits in the top ten. The sequenced sample was peripheral blood. These receptors were obtained from a woman older than 75 with acute or convalescent COVID-19.

The genes are TRBV6-5 and TRBJ1-4; TRBD1 is a possible D gene (6 bases). Germline CDR1 MNHEY, CDR2 SVGAGI. The V end was cut by 4 bases, the J end by 7 bases, with 13 bases between. The CDR3 length is 14 residues. The CDR3 here is CASSSQGDGEKLFF. CDR3 DNA: TGTGCCAGCAGTTCACAGGGAGACGGTGAAAAACTGTTTTTT.

The genes are TRBV6-6 and TRBJ2-3, with 7 bases matching TRBD2. The CDR3 is 16 residues long. Per the germline V gene, CDR1 is MNHNY and CDR2 is SVGAGI (reference sequence). J lost 1 base, V lost 0 bases, and 4 bases had no gene match. The CDR3 region has the DNA TGTGCCAGCAGTTACTCAGCGGGATTCGGCACAGATACGCAGTATTTT. It specifies CASSYSAGFGTDTQYF.

The chain links TRBV10-3 to TRBJ1-2; D is uncertain. Germline CDR1 and CDR2: ENHRY and SYGVKD. The ends were cut back, 0 bases at V and 0 bases at J, with 14 bases in the middle. This CDR3 spans 17 amino acids. The CDR3 DNA sequence: TGTGCCATCAGTGAGTCGATTGGCAGGTCAGCTAACTATGGCTACACCTTC. It codes for CAISESIGRSANYGYTF.

The V and J genes are TRBV10-3 and TRBJ1-6, with D perhaps TRBD1 (6 bases). V was cut by 3 bases and J by 5 bases, with 11 bases left in between. The CDR3 is made up of 15 amino acids. The germline V gene has CDR1 ENHRY and CDR2 SYGVKD. CDR3 residues: CAISDLGTNNSPLHF. The DNA for the CDR3 is TGTGCCATCAGTGATTTAGGGACAAATAATTCACCCCTCCACTTT.

The chain uses TRBV27 and TRBJ2-2; 9 positions match TRBD1. The V gene's germline CDR1 is MNHEY and CDR2 SMNVEV (reference sequence). V was clipped by 2 bases and J by 5 bases; unmatched bases: 6. There are 16 residues in the CDR3. The CDR3 nucleotides read TGTGCCAGCAGTTTACGGGACAGGGTGGGAACCGGGGAGCTGTTTTTT. Amino acids: CASSLRDRVGTGELFF.

In nucleotides, the CDR3 is TGTGCCAGCACGCAAGAAGCGGGAGGACCCACGGATACGCAGTATTTT. It is translated as CASTQEAGGPTDTQYF. This chain uses TRBV9 with TRBJ2-3; 9 bases match TRBD2. The germline V gene has CDR1 SGDLS and CDR2 YYNGEE. V was clipped by 6 bases and J by 6 bases; unmatched bases: 14. CDR3 size: 16 residues.

This rearrangement joins TRBV6-1 to TRBJ2-3; D possibly corresponds to TRBD2 (6 bases). Germline V CDR1 and CDR2: MNHNS, SASEGT. The V and J ends lost 4 bases and 8 bases respectively, with 22 bases between them. This CDR3 spans 16 amino acids. The CDR3 DNA sequence: TGTGCCAGCAGTGCTTCGGAGGGCCCGGCTCCACGTACGCAGTATTTT. The encoded protein is CASSASEGPAPRTQYF.

Here the CDR3 reads CASSDAGTSTDTQYF. Here the CDR3 DNA reads TGTGCCAGCAGTGATGCGGGAACTAGCACAGATACGCAGTATTTT. The chain uses TRBV2 and TRBJ2-3; D is possibly TRBD2 (6 bases). The V gene's germline CDR1 is SNHLY and CDR2 FYNNEI. V was pared by 3 bases and J by 0 bases, with 10 bases between. The CDR3 has 15 amino acids.

The chain carries TRBV27 and TRBJ1-2, with 9 bases fitting TRBD1. The germline V gene encodes CDR1 MNHEY and CDR2 SMNVEV (reference sequence). Trimming cost V 4 bases and J 4 bases; bases outside gene matches: 4. The CDR3 sequence is 14 residues long. The CDR3 sequence is CASSSGQGPYGYTF. As DNA, the CDR3 is TGTGCCAGCAGTTCGGGACAGGGCCCCTATGGCTACACCTTC.